Shown below are 30 T cell receptor beta chains from a single sample sequenced in a study of human CD8 memory T cell subsets. Scientists made TCR beta libraries using UMI-labeled 5' RACE. Using the 5' RACE reads, TCRdb records one entry per CDR3 protein without DNA. The data include approximately 10,000 distinct CDR3 sequences; the top ten clones carry approximately 21%. Sequencing was performed on CD8+ stem-like memory T cells (TSCM and TCM) sorted from PBMCs. The sample's subset: stem-like memory CD8 T cells (TSTEM), CCR7+ PD-1- TIGIT-. These receptors all come from a human donor in good health.

The CDR3 sequence is CASKGLSGGTDTQYF. The V and J genes are TRBV7-9 and TRBJ2-3; as DNA is missing, the TRBD1 call by TCRdb cannot be tested. The CDR3 contains 15 residues. Germline CDR1 is SEHNR and CDR2 is FQNEAQ (reference sequence).

The chain recombines TRBV7-8 with TRBJ2-1. This CDR3 has 14 amino acids. In germline, CDR1 is SGHVS, CDR2 FQNEAQ. This chain's CDR3 is CASSLAGIYNEQFF.

The rearrangement joins TRBV20-1 to TRBJ2-7. Germline lookup yields CDR1 DFQATT and CDR2 SNEGSKA (reference sequence). This CDR3 spans 14 amino acids. CDR3: CSARNPDSPLEQYF.

This sequence joins TRBV12-3 or TRBV12-4 and TRBJ2-1. The CDR3 contains 12 residues. The CDR3 spells CASSLGLNEQFF.

The chain is built from TRBV7-9 and TRBJ2-1; TCRdb indicates TRBD2, and absent DNA this call remains unverified. The CDR3 runs to 15 residues. Germline V lookup: CDR1 SEHNR, CDR2 FQNEAQ (reference sequence). This CDR3 reads CASSWTIPSYNEQFF.

The chain couples TRBV4-3 to TRBJ2-1; the D call of TRBD1 rests on TCRdb alone, since no DNA is present to check it. The V gene's germline CDR1 is LGHNA and CDR2 YSLEER. The CDR3 contains 15 residues. CDR3 loop: CASSQERGTYNEQFF.

The V and J genes are TRBV9 and TRBJ2-7; the TRBD1 assignment by TCRdb is unverifiable without DNA. Per the germline V gene, CDR1 is SGDLS and CDR2 is YYNGEE. The CDR3 loop spans 14 amino acids. CDR3 amino acids: CASSPRQDFYEQYF.

The chain joins TRBV29-1 to TRBJ2-7; lacking DNA, the TRBD1 call made by TCRdb goes unchecked. Germline loops: CDR1 SQVTM, CDR2 ANQGSEA. The CDR3 consists of 13 residues. This chain's CDR3 is CSVETGTDYEQYF.

V and J are TRBV6-2 or TRBV6-3 and TRBJ1-1; there is no DNA to check the TCRdb D call of TRBD1. Per germline, CDR1 MNHEY and CDR2 SVGEGT. The CDR3 has 18 amino acids. CDR3 loop: CASSTMTSSRVKNTEAFF.

This clonotype counts as medium-sized (0.01 to 0.1%) by frequency. V is TRBV28 and J is TRBJ1-1; TCRdb's D call, TRBD1, is unchecked because there is no DNA. Germline V gene data show CDR1 as MDHEN and CDR2 as SYDVKM. The CDR3 is made up of 19 amino acids. CDR3 sequence: CASSWQGADVDRTGTEAFF.

CDR3 region: CASSDRGQGSDTQYF. The V and J genes are TRBV6-4 and TRBJ2-3; the D gene TCRdb calls, TRBD1, cannot be checked with no DNA. The CDR3 spans 15 residues. CDR1 is MRHNA, CDR2 SNTAGT, per germline.

The chain is built from TRBV20-1 and TRBJ2-7. Germline-derived CDR1 and CDR2 are DFQATT and SNEGSKA (reference sequence). This CDR3 has 15 residues. The CDR3 region is CSARGLAGDSYEQYF.

In terms of frequency, this clonotype is medium-sized. The rearrangement links TRBV7-9 to TRBJ2-1; no DNA is available, so the TRBD1 call from TCRdb remains unchecked. The CDR3 length is 12 residues. The germline CDR1 and CDR2 sequences are SEHNR and FQNEAQ (reference sequence). The CDR3 spells CASSPRGGEQFF.

The rearrangement links TRBV7-2 to TRBJ1-1; there is no DNA to check the TCRdb D call of TRBD1. This CDR3 comprises 15 residues. Germline V lookup: CDR1 SGHTA, CDR2 FQGNSA. This CDR3 is CASSLALGQRREAFF.

This CDR3 reads CASSTGTSGGAYNEQFF. The V and J genes are TRBV28 and TRBJ2-1; TCRdb calls TRBD2, which cannot be checked without DNA. The CDR3 sequence is 17 residues long. Germline values: CDR1 MDHEN, CDR2 SYDVKM. The whole variable domain, remainder taken from reference TRBV28 and TRBJ2-1, is DVKVTQSSRYLVKRTGEKVFLECVQDMDHENMFWYRQDPGLGLRLIYFSYDVKMKEKGDIPEGYSVSREKKERFSLILESASTNQTSMYLCASSTGTSGGAYNEQFFGPGTRLTVL.

This sequence joins TRBV25-1 and TRBJ1-6; without DNA, the TCRdb call of TRBD1 cannot be checked. The CDR3 contains 17 residues. CDR1 MGHDK and CDR2 SYGVNS come from the germline V gene. The CDR3: CASKGQGALPYNSPLHF. Variable domain in full (rest from reference TRBV25-1 and TRBJ1-6): EADIYQTPRYLVIGTGKKITLECSQTMGHDKMYWYQQDPGMELHLIHYSYGVNSTEKGDLSSESTVSRIRTEHFPLTLESARPSHTSQYLCASKGQGALPYNSPLHFGNGTRLTVT.

The chain joins TRBV6-5 to TRBJ2-3. Germline V lookup: CDR1 MNHEY, CDR2 SVGAGI. CDR3 size: 15 residues. The CDR3 region is CASSYSGLAADTQYF.

The rearrangement links TRBV21-1 to TRBJ2-1; TCRdb returns TRBD2, unconfirmable since there is no DNA. TRBV21-1 is a pseudogene segment. The CDR3 loop spans 16 amino acids. The CDR3 sequence is CASSKPGTSGKVEQFF.

The chain employs TRBV5-1 and TRBJ2-1; the TRBD2 assignment by TCRdb is unverifiable without DNA. CDR3 length equals 16 residues. From germline, CDR1 is SGHRS and CDR2 YFSETQ. CDR3 sequence reads: CASSLVGLAGLVEQFF.

The V gene is TRBV5-4, the J gene TRBJ2-3; there is no DNA to check the TCRdb D call of TRBD2. This CDR3 comprises 16 residues. CDR1 is SGHNT and CDR2 is YYREEE in the germline V gene (reference sequence). CDR3 residues: CASSFTLGGPTDTQYF.

The rearrangement links TRBV20-1 to TRBJ1-5; the D call of TRBD1 rests on TCRdb alone, since no DNA is present to check it. CDR3 length: 15 residues. CDR1 is DFQATT and CDR2 is SNEGSKA in the germline V gene (reference sequence). The CDR3 sequence: CSARIRGQGGQPQHF.

This rearrangement joins TRBV13 to TRBJ2-5; TCRdb's D call, TRBD2, is unchecked because there is no DNA. There are 17 residues in the CDR3. Germline V lookup: CDR1 PRHDT, CDR2 FYEKMQ (reference sequence). The CDR3: CASSLRTSGRDQETQYF.

The chain's CDR3 is CASSWDRNTEAFF. This rearrangement joins TRBV7-3 to TRBJ1-1. This CDR3 comprises 13 residues. CDR1 and CDR2 (germline): SGHTA, FQGTGA. Looking up the rest from reference TRBV7-3 and TRBJ1-1 gives the full variable domain: GAGVSQTPSNKVTEKGKYVELRCDPISGHTALYWYRQSLGQGPEFLIYFQGTGAADDSGLPNDRFFAVRPEGSVSTLKIQRTERGDSAVYLCASSWDRNTEAFFGQGTRLTVV.

The rearrangement joins TRBV4-3 to TRBJ2-1; absent DNA, TCRdb's TRBD2 call cannot be checked. The CDR3 has 16 residues. Germline V gene lookup returns CDR1 LGHNA and CDR2 YSLEER. CDR3 residues: CASSASSGGMYNEQFF.

The chain has TRBV3-1 and TRBJ2-3; the D call from TCRdb, TRBD1, cannot be confirmed without DNA. The CDR3 consists of 17 residues. Germline values: CDR1 LGHDT, CDR2 YNNKEL (reference sequence). Here the CDR3 reads CASSQEVLTGSTDTQYF.

V is TRBV27 and J is TRBJ1-1; TCRdb reports TRBD1, a call that lacks DNA to check it against. This CDR3 contains 15 residues. Germline V lookup: CDR1 MNHEY, CDR2 SMNVEV (reference sequence). CDR3 loop: CASSLSNRGGTEAFF.

The chain employs TRBV2 and TRBJ2-7; absent DNA, TCRdb's TRBD1 call cannot be checked. In germline, CDR1 is SNHLY, CDR2 FYNNEI. The CDR3 length is 15 residues. CDR3 residues: CASSAPGTGTYEQYF.

This rearrangement joins TRBV27 to TRBJ2-7; the D gene TCRdb calls, TRBD2, cannot be checked with no DNA. The CDR3 runs 14 residues. CDR1 is MNHEY and CDR2 is SMNVEV in the germline V gene (reference sequence). CDR3 sequence: CASTTGLAFHEHYF.

This clonotype is called medium-sized (0.01 to 0.1%) based on its frequency. The J gene is TRBJ2-3, the V gene TRBV7-9; no DNA is available, so the TRBD2 call from TCRdb remains unchecked. The germline V gene has CDR1 SEHNR and CDR2 FQNEAQ (reference sequence). This CDR3 has 16 residues. The CDR3 sequence is CASSLVAGGHTDTQYF.

The V call is TRBV5-3, the J call TRBJ2-1; the D gene TCRdb calls, TRBD1, cannot be checked with no DNA. TRBV5-3 is noted as an ORF with a role that remains uncertain. The CDR3 extends over 15 amino acids. CDR3 residues: CARSLKEGAYNEQFF.